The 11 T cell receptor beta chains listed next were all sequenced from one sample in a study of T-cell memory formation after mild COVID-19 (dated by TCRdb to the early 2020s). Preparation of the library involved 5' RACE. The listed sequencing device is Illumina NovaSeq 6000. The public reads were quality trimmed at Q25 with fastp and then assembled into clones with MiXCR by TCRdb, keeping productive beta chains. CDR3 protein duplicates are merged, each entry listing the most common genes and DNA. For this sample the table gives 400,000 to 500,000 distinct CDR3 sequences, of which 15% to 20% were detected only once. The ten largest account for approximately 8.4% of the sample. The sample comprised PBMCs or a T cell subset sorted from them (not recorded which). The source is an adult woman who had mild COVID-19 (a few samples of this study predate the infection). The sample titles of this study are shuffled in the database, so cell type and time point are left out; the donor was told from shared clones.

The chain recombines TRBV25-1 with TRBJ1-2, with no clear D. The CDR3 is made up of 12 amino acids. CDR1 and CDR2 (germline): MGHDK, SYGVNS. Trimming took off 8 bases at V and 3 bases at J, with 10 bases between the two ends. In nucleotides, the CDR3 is TGTGCCAGCTCCATATGGGACTATGGCTACACCTTC. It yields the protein CASSIWDYGYTF.

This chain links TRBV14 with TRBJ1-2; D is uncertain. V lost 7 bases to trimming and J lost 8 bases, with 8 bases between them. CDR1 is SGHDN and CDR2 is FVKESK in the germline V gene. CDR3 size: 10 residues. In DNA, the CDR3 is TGTGCCAGCAAACAGAGGGGCTACACCTTC. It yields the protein CASKQRGYTF.

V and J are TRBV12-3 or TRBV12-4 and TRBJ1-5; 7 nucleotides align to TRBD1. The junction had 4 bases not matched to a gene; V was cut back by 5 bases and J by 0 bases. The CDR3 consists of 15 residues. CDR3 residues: CASSNTGASNQPQHF. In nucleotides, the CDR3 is TGTGCCAGCAGTAATACAGGGGCTAGCAATCAGCCCCAGCATTTT.

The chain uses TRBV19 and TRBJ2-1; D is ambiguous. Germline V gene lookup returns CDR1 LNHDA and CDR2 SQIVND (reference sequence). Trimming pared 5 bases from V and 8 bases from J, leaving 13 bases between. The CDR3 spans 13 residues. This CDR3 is CASSGASFDEQFF. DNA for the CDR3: TGTGCCAGTAGTGGCGCGAGTTTCGATGAGCAGTTCTTC.

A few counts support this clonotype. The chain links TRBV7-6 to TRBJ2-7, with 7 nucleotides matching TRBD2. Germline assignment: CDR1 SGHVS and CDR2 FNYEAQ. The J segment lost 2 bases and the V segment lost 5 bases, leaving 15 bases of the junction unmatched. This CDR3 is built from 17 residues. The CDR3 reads CASSPAPSGAKTYEQYF. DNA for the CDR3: TGTGCCAGCAGCCCAGCGCCAAGCGGGGCGAAAACCTACGAGCAGTACTTC. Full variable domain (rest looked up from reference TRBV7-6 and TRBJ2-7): GAGVSQSPRYKVTKRGQDVALRCDPISGHVSLYWYRQALGQGPEFLTYFNYEAQQDKSGLPNDRFSAERPEGSISTLTIQRTEQRDSAMYRCASSPAPSGAKTYEQYFGPGTRLTVT.

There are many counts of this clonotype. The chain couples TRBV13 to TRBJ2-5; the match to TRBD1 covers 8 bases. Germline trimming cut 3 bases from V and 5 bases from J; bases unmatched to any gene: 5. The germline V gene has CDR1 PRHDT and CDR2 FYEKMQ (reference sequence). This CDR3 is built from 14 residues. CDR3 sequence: CASSLNRGMETQYF. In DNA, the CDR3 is TGTGCCAGCAGCTTGAACAGGGGGATGGAGACCCAGTACTTC.

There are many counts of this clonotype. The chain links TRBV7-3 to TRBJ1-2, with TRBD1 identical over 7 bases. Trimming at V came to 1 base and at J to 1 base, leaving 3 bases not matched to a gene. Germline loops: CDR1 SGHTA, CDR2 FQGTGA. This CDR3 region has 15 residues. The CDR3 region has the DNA TGTGCCAGCAGCTTAAGTGGGACAGATAACTATGGCTACACCTTC. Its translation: CASSLSGTDNYGYTF.

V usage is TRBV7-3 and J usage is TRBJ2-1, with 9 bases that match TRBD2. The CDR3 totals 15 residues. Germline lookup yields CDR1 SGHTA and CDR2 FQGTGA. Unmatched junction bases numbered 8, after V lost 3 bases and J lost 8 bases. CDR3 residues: CASSLAGGPGYEQFF. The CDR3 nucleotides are TGTGCCAGCAGCTTGGCGGGAGGGCCAGGATATGAGCAGTTCTTC.

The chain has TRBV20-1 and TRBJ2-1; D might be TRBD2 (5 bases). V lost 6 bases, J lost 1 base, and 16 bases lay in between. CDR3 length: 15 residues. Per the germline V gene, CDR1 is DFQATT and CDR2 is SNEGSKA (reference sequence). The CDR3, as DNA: TGCAGTGCCACCCCGGGCGGGTCTTCCTACAATGAGCAGTTCTTC. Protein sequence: CSATPGGSSYNEQFF.

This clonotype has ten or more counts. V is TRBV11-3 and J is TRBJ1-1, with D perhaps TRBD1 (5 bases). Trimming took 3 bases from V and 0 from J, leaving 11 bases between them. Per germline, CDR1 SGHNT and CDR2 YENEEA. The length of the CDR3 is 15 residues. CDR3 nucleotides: TGTGCCAGCAGCTTGAGCGGGGGGATGAACACTGAAGCTTTCTTT. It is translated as CASSLSGGMNTEAFF.

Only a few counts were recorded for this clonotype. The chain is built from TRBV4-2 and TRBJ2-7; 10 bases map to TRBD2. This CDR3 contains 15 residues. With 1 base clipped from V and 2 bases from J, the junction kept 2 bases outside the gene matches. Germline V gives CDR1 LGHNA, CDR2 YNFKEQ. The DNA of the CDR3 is TGTGCCAGCAGCCAAGGGCTAGCGGGGGCCTACGAGCAGTACTTC. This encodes CASSQGLAGAYEQYF.